The next 18 T cell receptor beta chains were all read from a single sample in a study of spatial heterogeneity in lung cancer. TCRdb reprocessed the 5' RACE reads via MiXCR and lists one record per CDR3 protein. The sample has fewer than 40,000 distinct CDR3 sequences; 6.5% to 8.5% are singletons. Time point noted: sample taken at primary tumor resection. From tumor, nontumor lung or frozen PBMC, whole RNA was taken unsorted for sequencing. The sequencing here drew on PBMCs, taken at surgery. Receptors originate from a male donor with early-stage non-small cell lung cancer.

This clonotype showed up many times. The rearrangement uses TRBV6-5 and TRBJ2-1; TRBD1 or TRBD2 may be the D gene (6 bases each). The germline V gene encodes CDR1 MNHEY and CDR2 SVGAGI. The CDR3 covers 16 residues. V lost 6 bases and J lost 8, with 23 bases in between. Here the CDR3 DNA reads TGTGCCAGCAGCCCTGGGGGGCGGAGAACGGTCCATGAGCAGTTCTTC. This gives the protein CASSPGGRRTVHEQFF.

This clonotype was detected ten times or more. The chain is built from TRBV6-2 or TRBV6-3 and TRBJ2-1; D is possibly TRBD2 (5 bases). V lost 0 bases, J lost 7 bases, and 10 bases lay in between. CDR1 is MNHEY, CDR2 SVGEGT, per germline. The CDR3 length is 14 residues. DNA of the CDR3: TGTGCCAGCAGTTACTCGTACGGGGTGAATGAGCAGTTCTTC. Translating it yields CASSYSYGVNEQFF.

This clonotype has more than one count but fewer than ten. This chain connects TRBV5-5 to TRBJ2-3; D unresolved. Trimming shortened V by 4 bases and J by 2 bases, and 14 bases separated the two germline ends. This CDR3 has 15 residues. From germline, CDR1 is SGHKS and CDR2 YYEKEE (reference sequence). This chain's CDR3 is CASSRYSFPTDTQYF. The CDR3 coding sequence is TGTGCCAGCAGCAGGTACTCCTTTCCCACAGATACGCAGTATTTT.

There are many counts of this clonotype. The chain recombines TRBV29-1 with TRBJ1-4; 7 bases are a match to TRBD1. The germline V gene has CDR1 SQVTM and CDR2 ANQGSEA. CDR3 length: 13 residues. The J segment lost 7 bases and the V segment lost 3 bases, leaving 5 bases of the junction unmatched. The CDR3 is CSVDDRVGEKLFF. Here the CDR3 DNA reads TGCAGCGTTGACGACAGGGTTGGTGAAAAACTGTTTTTT.

There are many counts of this clonotype. V gene TRBV20-1 combines with J gene TRBJ1-5; TRBD1 might be the D (6 bases). This CDR3 has 15 residues. V lost 1 base and J 5 bases, leaving 15 bases between the germline ends. Germline CDR1 DFQATT, CDR2 SNEGSKA (reference sequence). This CDR3 is CSARGGGSSDQPQHF. The CDR3 bases are TGCAGTGCTAGAGGAGGGGGGAGCTCTGATCAGCCCCAGCATTTT.

There are a few counts of this clonotype. The chain links TRBV20-1 to TRBJ1-5; possibly TRBD1 for D (5 bases). Trimming stripped 6 bases from V and 4 bases from J, with 16 bases between. The CDR3 runs 14 residues. The V gene's germline CDR1 is DFQATT and CDR2 SNEGSKA (reference sequence). The CDR3 region has the DNA TGCAGTGCAAAAGCCGGGACGTCAAATCAGCCCCAGCATTTT. Translating it yields CSAKAGTSNQPQHF.

This clonotype was counted only a few times. The chain couples TRBV9 to TRBJ2-2; maybe TRBD2 (5 bases). Germline V gene sequence: CDR1 SGDLS, CDR2 YYNGEE. The CDR3 is 13 residues long. Trimming shortened V by 5 bases and J by 5 bases, and 10 bases separated the two germline ends. Written as DNA, the CDR3 is TGTGCCAGCAGGGGAGACTGGACCGGGGAGCTGTTTTTT. Translating it yields CASRGDWTGELFF. Filled out from reference TRBV9 and TRBJ2-2, the complete variable domain reads DSGVTQTPKHLITATGQRVTLRCSPRSGDLSVYWYQQSLDQGLQFLIQYYNGEERAKGNILERFSAQQFPDLHSELNLSSLELGDSALYFCASRGDWTGELFFGEGSRLTVL.

This clonotype was counted between two and nine times. The chain carries TRBV9 and TRBJ2-2; D not resolved. From germline, CDR1 is SGDLS and CDR2 YYNGEE. The V gene lost 0 bases and the J gene lost 4 bases, with 10 bases spanning the gap. The CDR3 has 15 amino acids. The CDR3 sequence is CASSVGQVGTGELFF. For the CDR3, the DNA is TGTGCCAGCAGCGTAGGTCAGGTGGGCACCGGGGAGCTGTTTTTT.

Many counts were recorded for this clonotype. The chain carries TRBV6-2 or TRBV6-3 and TRBJ2-3; 8 positions match TRBD2. CDR1 MNHEY and CDR2 SVGEGT come from the germline V gene. This CDR3 region has 13 residues. V gave up 8 bases and J gave up 4 bases; unmatched junction bases: 5. The CDR3 bases are TGTGCCAGCCTCCGGGGGGGGCCAGATACGCAGTATTTT. Translated: CASLRGGPDTQYF.

In its sample, this clonotype was seen many times. The V and J genes are TRBV9 and TRBJ1-3; 7 nucleotides agree with TRBD1. CDR3 length: 14 amino acids. Trimming at V came to 3 bases and at J to 6 bases, leaving 6 bases not matched to a gene. The germline CDR1 and CDR2 sequences are SGDLS and YYNGEE. CDR3 nucleotide sequence: TGTGCCAGCAGCGGTAGGACAGGAGAAAACACCATATATTTT. Residues: CASSGRTGENTIYF.

This clonotype was seen repeatedly, ten times or more. The chain uses TRBV2 and TRBJ2-2, with 7 bases fitting TRBD1. The CDR3 spans 15 residues. J lost 5 bases, V lost 4 bases, and 7 bases had no gene match. CDR1 is SNHLY, CDR2 FYNNEI, per germline. Written as DNA, the CDR3 is TGTGCCAGCAGTGGGTCGGCAGGGGGAACCGGGGAGCTGTTTTTT. Translating it yields CASSGSAGGTGELFF.

The sample holds many counts of this clonotype. This chain uses TRBV9 with TRBJ1-1; weak D call: TRBD1 (6 bases). Looked up from germline, CDR1 is SGDLS and CDR2 is YYNGEE. V was shortened by 3 bases and J by 0 bases, with 12 bases between the two germline ends. The CDR3 is 15 amino acids. CDR3 coding DNA: TGTGCCAGCAGCGCGAGACAGGATATGAACACTGAAGCTTTCTTT. Protein sequence: CASSARQDMNTEAFF.

This chain joins TRBV5-6 and TRBJ2-1; 13 bases are a match to TRBD2. There are 21 residues in the CDR3. CDR1 and CDR2 (germline): SGHDT, YYEEEE. V shed 7 bases and J 0 bases; nucleotides not matched to a gene: 19. This CDR3 reads CASCSTGLAGFSTSSYNEQFF. In nucleotides, the CDR3 is TGTGCCAGCTGTTCAACGGGACTAGCGGGGTTTTCAACCAGCTCCTACAATGAGCAGTTCTTC.

V gene TRBV7-3 combines with J gene TRBJ2-3; D is unclear. This CDR3 region has 12 residues. V lost 1 base, J lost 5 bases, and 4 bases lay in between. CDR1 and CDR2 (germline): SGHTA, FQGTGA. CDR3 amino acids: CASSLNRDTQYF. The CDR3 bases are TGTGCCAGCAGCTTAAACAGAGATACGCAGTATTTT.

V and J are TRBV9 and TRBJ2-5; 9 nucleotides line up with TRBD2. This CDR3 comprises 14 residues. The V gene's germline CDR1 is SGDLS and CDR2 YYNGEE. V dropped 3 bases and J dropped 5; count of bases not matched to a gene: 5. The CDR3 bases are TGTGCCAGCAGCGACTTAGCGGGGGCGGAGACCCAGTACTTC. Translation: CASSDLAGAETQYF.

This chain uses TRBV6-4 with TRBJ2-3; possible D gene TRBD2, 6 bases. V lost 8 bases and J 0 bases, leaving 18 bases between the germline ends. The germline V gene has CDR1 MRHNA and CDR2 SNTAGT. This CDR3 contains 16 residues. In DNA form, the CDR3 reads TGTGCCAGCCATACTGGGCCGGGAGTAAGCACAGATACGCAGTATTTT. This gives the protein CASHTGPGVSTDTQYF.

This clonotype was recorded many times. V and J are TRBV6-5 and TRBJ2-5; D not certain. This CDR3 region has 12 residues. CDR1 is MNHEY and CDR2 is SVGAGI in the germline V gene. V lost 0 bases, J lost 5 bases, and 4 bases lay in between. The CDR3 here is CASSYSKETQYF. The CDR3, as DNA: TGTGCCAGCAGTTACTCTAAGGAGACCCAGTACTTC.

This clonotype was seen a handful of times. The CDR3 sequence is CASTRDPNTGELFF. The CDR3 bases are TGTGCCAGCACCAGGGACCCGAACACCGGGGAGCTGTTTTTT. The chain carries TRBV6-4 and TRBJ2-2; perhaps D is TRBD1 or TRBD2 (5 bases each). Trimming left V 7 bases short and J 0 bases short, with 9 bases between. Looked up from germline, CDR1 is MRHNA and CDR2 is SNTAGT. There are 14 residues in the CDR3.